A selection of T cell receptor beta chains follows, all from one sample in a study of blood T cell repertoires in COVID-19. TCRdb keeps only in-frame clones here, not all; method: immunoSEQ multiplex PCR. The sample includes about 170,000 clones, 83% of them seen just once. Source material: peripheral blood. These receptors all stem from a woman at least 80 years old with acute or convalescent COVID-19. Each CDR3 is given with its conserved first and last residue. Each record gives: clone size, D gene, V gene, J gene, CDR3 length, CDR3 DNA, CDR3 protein. D genes are given only for firm matches. Some rows mark clone size as missing; the rest say once, few, many or name a class of expanded clone.

few	TRBD1	TRBV6-5	TRBJ1-6	14	TGTGCCAGCACGGACGGGACAGGGGCTTCACCCCTCCACTTT	CASTDGTGASPLHF
.	TRBD1	TRBV19	TRBJ1-5	13	TGTGCCAGTAGTTTAGGGACAGTCCAGCCCCAGCATTTT	CASSLGTVQPQHF
.	TRBD2	TRBV6-1	TRBJ2-3	17	TGTGCCAGCAGTGAAGGAGCGGGACTAGCCCGCACAGATACGCAGTATTTT	CASSEGAGLARTDTQYF
.	TRBD1	TRBV29-1	TRBJ2-3	13	TGCAGCGTAAGGCCGGGACAGACGGATACGCAGTATTTT	CSVRPGQTDTQYF
.	TRBD2	TRBV7-9	TRBJ2-3	15	TGTGCCAGCAGCGTAACCTCAACGGGAGGGGATACGCAGTATTTT	CASSVTSTGGDTQYF
.	TRBD1	TRBV7-6	TRBJ1-4	13	TGTGCCAGCAGCCTACAGGGGAATGAAAAACTGTTTTTT	CASSLQGNEKLFF
.	TRBD2	TRBV5-1	TRBJ2-3	15	TGCGCCAGCAGCTTGGAGGCGGGGGGCACAGATACGCAGTATTTT	CASSLEAGGTDTQYF
.	.	TRBV28	TRBJ1-1	14	TGTGCCAGCAGCCCGACAGGAGTGAACACTGAAGCTTTCTTT	CASSPTGVNTEAFF
.	.	TRBV6-5	TRBJ2-3	16	TGTGCCAGCAGTTCCAGGGGTCCACCACTCACAGATACGCAGTATTTT	CASSSRGPPLTDTQYF
once	TRBD1	TRBV5-4	TRBJ1-1	15	TGTGCCAGCAGCCCAAGGACAGGGTTGGCCACTGAAGCTTTCTTT	CASSPRTGLATEAFF
.	.	TRBV7-2	TRBJ1-1	15	TGTGCCAGCAGCTTGGGGGGGCATTCGAACACTGAAGCTTTCTTT	CASSLGGHSNTEAFF
.	.	TRBV6-6	TRBJ1-3	15	TGTGCCAGCAGTTACTCGGGTGCGGGTGGAAACACCATATATTTT	CASSYSGAGGNTIYF
.	.	TRBV5-1	TRBJ2-1	14	TGCGCCAGCAGCTCCGGGAACCCGGGCAATGAGCAGTTCTTC	CASSSGNPGNEQFF
many	TRBD1	TRBV27	TRBJ1-3	15	TGTGCCAGCAGTTCAGGGGGCATTTCTGGAAACACCATATATTTT	CASSSGGISGNTIYF
.	TRBD1	TRBV6-5	TRBJ2-5	15	TGTGCCAGCAGTTACGATTTCGGACAGGGCGGGACCCAGTACTTC	CASSYDFGQGGTQYF
.	TRBD1	TRBV5-1	TRBJ2-5	14	TGCGCCAGCAGCCCCGGACAGGGAGGAGAGACCCAGTACTTC	CASSPGQGGETQYF
.	TRBD2	TRBV28	TRBJ2-1	16	TGTGCCAGCAGAGTGACCGGGACTAGCGGGGGTGGTGAGCAGTTCTTC	CASRVTGTSGGGEQFF
.	.	TRBV5-4	TRBJ1-2	14	TGTGCCAGCAGCGGGGGGACCGCTTACTATGGCTACACCTTC	CASSGGTAYYGYTF
.	TRBD2	TRBV19	TRBJ2-1	19	TGTGCCAGTAGTCTAAGACTAGCGGGGGGTTCCAGCTCCTACAATGAGCAGTTCTTC	CASSLRLAGGSSSYNEQFF
.	.	TRBV29-1	TRBJ2-3	13	TGCAGCGTTTCCTCGACTTCTCCAGATACGCAGTATTTT	CSVSSTSPDTQYF
.	TRBD2	TRBV7-8	TRBJ2-1	15	TGTGCCAGCAGCTTAGTAGCGGGAGAGGGGAATGAGCAGTTCTTC	CASSLVAGEGNEQFF
once	.	TRBV11-2	TRBJ1-2	13	TGTGCCAGCAGCTTAGATTACGGGGATGGCTACACCTTC	CASSLDYGDGYTF
.	TRBD1	TRBV6-5	TRBJ1-4	15	TGTGCCAGCAGCCCCGGACAGGGGATTAATGAAAAACTGTTTTTT	CASSPGQGINEKLFF
.	.	TRBV19	TRBJ1-6	12	TGTGCCAGTAGTACGACTCATTCACCCCTCCACTTT	CASSTTHSPLHF
once	TRBD1	TRBV27	TRBJ1-6	17	TGTGCCAGCAGTACCCTCGGGACAGGGTTGTTGGGATCACCCCTCCACTTT	CASSTLGTGLLGSPLHF
.	.	TRBV9	TRBJ1-1	13	TGTGCCAGCACCAGGGGAAGGAACACTGAAGCTTTCTTT	CASTRGRNTEAFF
.	TRBD2	TRBV6-5	TRBJ2-2	15	TGTGCCAGCAGTCCGGCGGGGGGGAACACCGGGGAGCTGTTTTTT	CASSPAGGNTGELFF
.	.	TRBV4-2	TRBJ1-4	16	TGTGCCAGCAGCCAAAACCCCGGGGCAACTAATGAAAAACTGTTTTTT	CASSQNPGATNEKLFF
.	TRBD1	TRBV6-2/TRBV6-3	TRBJ2-7	16	TGTGCCAGCAGTAACGGACAGGTGGTCGGCTACTACGAGCAGTACTTC	CASSNGQVVGYYEQYF
few	.	TRBV19	TRBJ1-4	13	TGTGCCAGCTCAGGGACAAATAATGAAAAACTGTTTTTT	CASSGTNNEKLFF
.	TRBD1	TRBV30	TRBJ1-1	12	TGTGCCTTAACAGGGGGGAACACTGAAGCTTTCTTT	CALTGGNTEAFF
.	TRBD2	TRBV2	TRBJ2-1	16	TGTGCCAGCAGTGCTCTACTAGCGGGGGGGCAAAATGAGCAGTTCTTC	CASSALLAGGQNEQFF
.	TRBD1	TRBV4-1	TRBJ1-2	15	TGCGCCAGCAGCCCCGGGACAGGTGAGGGGTATGGCTACACCTTC	CASSPGTGEGYGYTF
.	TRBD1	TRBV5-4	TRBJ2-7	14	TGTGCCAGCAGCCCAGGGGGACCGGGCTACGAGCAGTACTTC	CASSPGGPGYEQYF
.	.	TRBV6-5	TRBJ1-5	15	TGTGCCAGCACCACAGGTCGACCGATTAATCAGCCCCAGCATTTT	CASTTGRPINQPQHF
.	.	TRBV5-4	TRBJ2-7	14	TGTGCCAGCAGCGACAGGACCGTTGGATACGAGCAGTACTTC	CASSDRTVGYEQYF
.	.	TRBV4-2	TRBJ1-1	14	TGTGCCAGCAGCCAAGACCCCAGGGTTACTGAAGCTTTCTTT	CASSQDPRVTEAFF
.	.	TRBV7-8	TRBJ1-4	12	TGTGCCAGCAGCCCCGGTCGCGAAAAACTGTTTTTT	CASSPGREKLFF
.	TRBD2	TRBV10-3	TRBJ2-7	13	TGTGCCATCCACGGGACTAGCGACTACGAGCAGTACTTC	CAIHGTSDYEQYF
many	TRBD2	TRBV4-2	TRBJ2-1	15	TGTGCCAGCAGCCAAGGGGTGGGACTAGACTTTGAGCAGTTCTTC	CASSQGVGLDFEQFF
.	.	TRBV5-5	TRBJ2-7	15	TGTGCCAGCAGCTTGAGGGGGGGCGGCTCCTACGAGCAGTACTTC	CASSLRGGGSYEQYF
.	.	TRBV4-1	TRBJ1-1	15	TGCGCCAGCAGCCATTCCCCACAGGGTGGCACTGAAGCTTTCTTT	CASSHSPQGGTEAFF
.	TRBD1	TRBV6-5	TRBJ1-1	13	TGTGCCAGCAGTTACGGGACAGGGGTAGGAGCTTTCTTT	CASSYGTGVGAFF
.	.	TRBV18	TRBJ1-2	14	TGTGCCAGCTCACCAATCCGGACTCTCCTATTAAACACCTTC	CASSPIRTLLLNTF
.	TRBD1	TRBV29-1	TRBJ1-4	13	TGCAGCGTTGGGACAGGGGGCTCTGGAAAACTGTTTTTT	CSVGTGGSGKLFF
.	.	TRBV6-5	TRBJ1-6	15	TGTGCCAGCAGTTACTCGGGACAAGGGGATTCACCCCTCCACTTT	CASSYSGQGDSPLHF